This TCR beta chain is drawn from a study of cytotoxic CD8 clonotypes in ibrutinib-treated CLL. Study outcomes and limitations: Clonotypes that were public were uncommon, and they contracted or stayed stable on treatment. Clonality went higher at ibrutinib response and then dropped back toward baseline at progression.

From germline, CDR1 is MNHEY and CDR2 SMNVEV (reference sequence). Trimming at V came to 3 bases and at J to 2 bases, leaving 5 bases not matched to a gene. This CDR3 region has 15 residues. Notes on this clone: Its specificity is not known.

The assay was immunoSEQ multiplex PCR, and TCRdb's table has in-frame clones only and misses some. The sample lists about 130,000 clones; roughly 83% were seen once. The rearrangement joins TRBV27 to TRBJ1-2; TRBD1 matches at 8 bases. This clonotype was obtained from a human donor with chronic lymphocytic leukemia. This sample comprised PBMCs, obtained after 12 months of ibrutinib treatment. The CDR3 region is CASSFGQGKNYGYTF. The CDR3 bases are TGTGCCAGCAGTTTTGGACAGGGAAAGAACTATGGCTACACCTTC.